These 30 T cell receptor beta chains share one sample of origin, sequenced in a study of immune cell composition in non-small cell lung cancer. Clones were read by immunoSEQ multiplex PCR, and TCRdb kept only the in-frame ones, dropping some. The sample shows 2,500 to 4,000 clones, about 82% of them seen only once. The sample taken for sequencing was lung tumor tissue. The receptors stem from a human donor with non-small cell lung cancer.

For the CDR3, the DNA is TGTGCCAGCAGTGAAATGCGGGGTTCTAGCACAGATACGCAGTATTTT. The encoded protein is CASSEMRGSSTDTQYF. The rearrangement links TRBV6-1 to TRBJ2-3, with D possibly matching TRBD2 (6 bases). Trimming shortened V by 2 bases and J by 0 bases, and 12 bases separated the two germline ends. The CDR3 spans 16 residues. Germline lookup yields CDR1 MNHNS and CDR2 SASEGT.

In the case of this clone: At one end, the junction sequence differs from germline, possibly due to a read error. This chain uses TRBV28 with TRBJ1-1, with D uncertain. Germline CDR1 and CDR2: MDHEN and SYDVKM. The CDR3 contains 14 residues. For the CDR3, the DNA is TGTGCCGGCAGTTTATTTGGTGGGCCTGGGGAAGCTTTCTTT. Protein sequence: CAGSLFGGPGEAFF.

This chain joins TRBV9 and TRBJ2-1; D may be TRBD2 (6 bases). Per germline, CDR1 SGDLS and CDR2 YYNGEE. The CDR3 length is 15 residues. V shed 0 bases and J shed 4 bases, with 11 bases lying between them. The CDR3 loop is CASSVGGAGYNEQFF. DNA of the CDR3: TGTGCCAGCAGCGTAGGCGGCGCGGGGTACAATGAGCAGTTCTTC.

The V call is TRBV19, the J call TRBJ2-5; tentatively, D is TRBD2 (7 bases). CDR3 size: 14 residues. CDR1 is LNHDA, CDR2 SQIVND, per germline (reference sequence). V was clipped by 6 bases and J by 4 bases, with 15 bases between them. CDR3 nucleotides: TGTGCCAGTAGGTCAACAGGGAGGGGAGAGACCCAGTACTTC. Its protein product is CASRSTGRGETQYF.

This chain joins TRBV30 and TRBJ1-2; maybe TRBD1 (5 bases). The CDR3 is made up of 11 amino acids. Trimming pared 8 bases from V and 1 base from J, leaving 8 bases between. Germline V lookup: CDR1 GTSNPN, CDR2 SVGIG (reference sequence). DNA for the CDR3: TGTGCCGGCGGGGGTAACTATGGCTACACCTTC. This gives the protein CAGGGNYGYTF.

This clone came up a few times. J is TRBJ1-1 and V is TRBV27; D uncertain. V lost 5 bases and J lost 1, with 8 bases in between. Per the germline V gene, CDR1 is MNHEY and CDR2 is SMNVEV (reference sequence). The CDR3 has 13 amino acids. CDR3 DNA: TGTGCCAGCAGTAATTCAGGGAACACTGAAGCTTTCTTT. Amino acids: CASSNSGNTEAFF.

The J gene is TRBJ2-2, the V gene TRBV7-6; 7 nucleotides match TRBD1. The J call may not be correct, given that the DNA end is closer to TRBJ1-3. Germline loops: CDR1 SGHVS, CDR2 FNYEAQ. The CDR3 runs 19 residues. DNA for the CDR3: TGTGCCAGCAGCTTAGTGAGGACAGGCAACAGGGACTCTGGAAACACCATATATTTT. Residues: CASSLVRTGNRDSGNTIYF.

The chain is built from TRBV6-5 and TRBJ1-3; D remains ambiguous. V dropped 6 bases and J dropped 2 bases, with 11 bases sitting between them. The CDR3 loop spans 14 amino acids. The germline CDR1 and CDR2 sequences are MNHEY and SVGAGI. CDR3 sequence: CASSPGGAGNTIYF. The CDR3 coding sequence is TGTGCCAGCAGCCCCGGCGGCGCTGGAAACACCATATATTTT.

The rearrangement joins TRBV4-1 to TRBJ2-7; 9 bases fit TRBD1. From germline, CDR1 is MGHRA and CDR2 YSYEKL. V dropped 0 bases and J dropped 1; count of bases not matched to a gene: 4. The CDR3 is 16 residues long. The CDR3 sequence: CASSQEPGTGSYEQYF. The CDR3 DNA is TGCGCCAGCAGCCAAGAACCCGGGACAGGGTCCTACGAGCAGTACTTC.

The CDR3, as DNA: TGTGCCAGCACCAGCTGGGCGGCGGGCGGTACAGATACGCAGTATTTT. This translates into CASTSWAAGGTDTQYF. V and J are TRBV5-4 and TRBJ2-3; possibly TRBD2 for D (5 bases). This CDR3 region has 16 residues. Germline V gene data show CDR1 as SGHNT and CDR2 as YYREEE (reference sequence). Trimming removed 6 bases from V and 3 bases from J, with 20 bases in between.

The V and J genes are TRBV6-1 and TRBJ2-2, with 10 bases matching TRBD1. J lost 6 bases, V lost 7 bases, and 5 bases had no gene match. Germline values: CDR1 MNHNS, CDR2 SASEGT. The CDR3 extends over 14 amino acids. CDR3 sequence reads: CASTSGTGAGELFF. The CDR3 DNA is TGTGCCAGCACCTCCGGGACAGGGGCCGGGGAGCTGTTTTTT.

The rearrangement uses TRBV5-1 and TRBJ2-7, with D perhaps matching TRBD1 (6 bases). CDR3 size: 13 residues. Looked up from germline, CDR1 is SGHRS and CDR2 is YFSETQ. Trimming removed 4 bases from V and 3 bases from J, with 11 bases in between. CDR3 protein: CASSRTVGYEQYF. CDR3 sequence (DNA): TGCGCCAGCAGCAGGACAGTGGGCTACGAGCAGTACTTC.

V is TRBV7-6 and J is TRBJ2-7, with TRBD2 matching 13 bases. CDR3 length: 18 amino acids. J gave up 0 bases and V 1 base, and 6 bases lay outside the gene matches. Looked up from germline, CDR1 is SGHVS and CDR2 is FNYEAQ. CDR3 DNA sequence: TGTGCCAGCAGCTTAGAACTAGCGGGGGGGGCGATCTCCTACGAGCAGTACTTC. Translating it yields CASSLELAGGAISYEQYF.

The chain couples TRBV2 to TRBJ1-1; TRBD1 is a possible D gene (5 bases). This CDR3 is 14 amino acids long. Germline V gene data show CDR1 as SNHLY and CDR2 as FYNNEI. Trimming removed 4 bases from V and 4 bases from J, with 13 bases in between. This CDR3 reads CASSGYRRGTEAFF. CDR3 sequence (DNA): TGTGCCAGCAGTGGATACAGGAGAGGCACTGAAGCTTTCTTT. The variable domain in full, completed from reference TRBV2 and TRBJ1-1, reads EPEVTQTPSHQVTQMGQEVILRCVPISNHLYFYWYRQILGQKVEFLVSFYNNEISEKSEIFDDQFSVERPDGSNFTLKIRSTKLEDSAMYFCASSGYRRGTEAFFGQGTRLTVV.

This clone was found a few times. This chain links TRBV29-1 with TRBJ2-5, with D maybe TRBD2 (5 bases). The CDR3 contains 12 residues. Trimming took off 5 bases at V and 4 bases at J, with 11 bases between the two ends. CDR1 and CDR2 (germline): SQVTM, ANQGSEA. CDR3 nucleotide sequence: TGCAGCGTTAAAAGCGCGGGAGAGACCCAGTACTTC. It encodes CSVKSAGETQYF. Variable domain in full (rest from reference TRBV29-1 and TRBJ2-5): SAVISQKPSRDICQRGTSLTIQCQVDSQVTMMFWYRQQPGQSLTLIATANQGSEATYESGFVIDKFPISRPNLTFSTLTVSNMSPEDSSIYLCSVKSAGETQYFGPGTRLLVL.

The V and J genes are TRBV5-4 and TRBJ2-1, with 8 bases aligning to TRBD1. The ends lost 3 bases at V and 7 bases at J; junction bases unmatched: 15. This CDR3 has 17 amino acids. Germline assignment: CDR1 SGHNT and CDR2 YYREEE (reference sequence). The CDR3 region is CASSYPATGTGGNEQFF. Here the CDR3 DNA reads TGTGCCAGCAGCTACCCGGCGACAGGGACAGGAGGGAATGAGCAGTTCTTC. The full variable domain, completed using reference TRBV5-4 and TRBJ2-1, is ETGVTQSPTHLIKTRGQQVTLRCSSQSGHNTVSWYQQALGQGPQFIFQYYREEENGRGNFPPRFSGLQFPNYSSELNVNALELDDSALYLCASSYPATGTGGNEQFFGPGTRLTVL.

The chain couples TRBV5-1 to TRBJ2-2, with D possibly being TRBD2 (6 bases). V was shortened by 4 bases and J by 7 bases, with 20 bases between the two germline ends. CDR1 and CDR2 (germline): SGHRS, YFSETQ. The CDR3 spans 16 residues. This chain's CDR3 is CASSARLVSQGGELFF. The CDR3 bases are TGCGCCAGCAGCGCCAGACTAGTCAGTCAGGGCGGGGAGCTGTTTTTT. Full variable domain (remainder filled in from reference TRBV5-1 and TRBJ2-2): KAGVTQTPRYLIKTRGQQVTLSCSPISGHRSVSWYQQTPGQGLQFLFEYFSETQRNKGNFPGRFSGRQFSNSRSEMNVSTLELGDSALYLCASSARLVSQGGELFFGEGSRLTVL.

This clone was observed a single time. The chain recombines TRBV5-1 with TRBJ2-2; maybe TRBD1 (6 bases). Trimming cost V 1 base and J 6 bases, with 10 bases left between them. CDR1 is SGHRS and CDR2 is YFSETQ in the germline V gene. CDR3 length: 14 residues. CDR3 DNA: TGCGCCAGCAGCTTGCAGGGGCCGCCCGGGGAGCTGTTTTTT. As protein: CASSLQGPPGELFF. Full variable domain (missing parts from reference TRBV5-1 and TRBJ2-2): KAGVTQTPRYLIKTRGQQVTLSCSPISGHRSVSWYQQTPGQGLQFLFEYFSETQRNKGNFPGRFSGRQFSNSRSEMNVSTLELGDSALYLCASSLQGPPGELFFGEGSRLTVL.

The V call is TRBV4-1, the J call TRBJ2-1; 11 nucleotides align to TRBD2. With 0 bases clipped from V and 10 bases from J, the junction kept 8 bases outside the gene matches. From germline, CDR1 is MGHRA and CDR2 YSYEKL. The length of the CDR3 is 16 residues. CDR3 sequence: CASSQDPSGGFWEQFF. DNA of the CDR3: TGCGCCAGCAGCCAAGATCCTAGCGGGGGGTTTTGGGAGCAGTTCTTC.

The chain has TRBV5-1 and TRBJ2-3; 13 nucleotides line up with TRBD2. Germline lookup yields CDR1 SGHRS and CDR2 YFSETQ. The length of the CDR3 is 15 residues. V dropped 5 bases and J dropped 8; count of bases not matched to a gene: 8. The CDR3 loop is CASRSTSGGASTQYF. CDR3 nucleotide sequence: TGCGCCAGCAGGTCTACTAGCGGGGGGGCTAGTACGCAGTATTTT.

The rearrangement uses TRBV19 and TRBJ1-2; perhaps TRBD1 as D (6 bases). With 5 bases removed from V and 5 bases from J, the gap between germline ends came to 15 bases. The CDR3 has 14 amino acids. Per germline, CDR1 LNHDA and CDR2 SQIVND (reference sequence). CDR3 bases: TGTGCCAGTAGTGGAACCGGGACACTTTATGGCTACACCTTC. The encoded protein is CASSGTGTLYGYTF.

A few counts support this clone. The rearrangement joins TRBV7-9 to TRBJ2-1; TRBD2 might be the D (5 bases). Between the trimmed V and J ends, which lost 10 bases and 0 bases, there was a span of 10 bases. Germline CDR1 and CDR2: SEHNR and FQNEAQ (reference sequence). The CDR3 length is 13 residues. CDR3 in amino acids: CAIPRDSYNEQFF. In DNA form, the CDR3 reads TGTGCCATCCCTCGGGACTCCTACAATGAGCAGTTCTTC.

This chain joins TRBV13 and TRBJ2-3; TRBD2 matches at 8 bases. The ends lost 2 bases at V and 1 base at J; junction bases unmatched: 2. From germline, CDR1 is PRHDT and CDR2 FYEKMQ (reference sequence). There are 15 residues in the CDR3. CDR3 residues: CASSLKAGGTDTQYF. The CDR3 DNA follows: TGTGCCAGCAGCTTAAAAGCGGGAGGCACAGATACGCAGTATTTT.

This clone is a singleton in its sample. The chain recombines TRBV7-2 with TRBJ2-1; the D gene is possibly TRBD2 (6 bases). Per the germline V gene, CDR1 is SGHTA and CDR2 is FQGNSA. The CDR3 loop spans 16 amino acids. Trimming took 5 bases from V and 5 from J, leaving 19 bases between them. CDR3 bases: TGTGCCAGCAGCAGACAGAAGGTGGGGGGACACAATGAGCAGTTCTTC. This codes for CASSRQKVGGHNEQFF.

This chain uses TRBV7-9 with TRBJ1-1; 7 bases are a match to TRBD1. The V segment lost 2 bases and the J segment 9 bases; nucleotides outside the gene matches: 3. The CDR3 runs to 12 residues. Germline CDR1 SEHNR, CDR2 FQNEAQ (reference sequence). The CDR3 DNA follows: TGTGCCAGCAGCTTACAGGGACAGAAAGCTTTCTTT. Translation gives CASSLQGQKAFF. The full variable domain, rest sourced from reference TRBV7-9 and TRBJ1-1, is DTGVSQNPRHKITKRGQNVTFRCDPISEHNRLYWYRQTLGQGPEFLTYFQNEAQLEKSRLLSDRFSAERPKGSFSTLEIQRTEQGDSAMYLCASSLQGQKAFFGQGTRLTVV.

This sequence joins TRBV11-2 and TRBJ2-1, with D hard to call. CDR3 length: 11 amino acids. Germline-derived CDR1 and CDR2 are SGHAT and FQNNGV. The V gene lost 1 base and the J gene lost 10 bases, with 5 bases spanning the gap. The DNA of the CDR3 is TGTGCCAGCAGCTTAGTCAGGGAGCAGTTCTTC. Its protein is CASSLVREQFF.

This chain uses TRBV5-6 with TRBJ2-7; possible D gene TRBD1, 5 bases. CDR1 and CDR2 (germline): SGHDT, YYEEEE. Trimming stripped 1 base from V and 2 bases from J, with 16 bases between. The CDR3 extends over 16 amino acids. The CDR3 loop is CASSLLGQGSPYEQYV. The CDR3, as DNA: TGTGCCAGCAGCTTGTTGGGGCAGGGCAGCCCCTACGAGCAGTACGTC.

The rearrangement links TRBV18 to TRBJ2-7, with TRBD1 matching over 11 bases. Germline CDR1 is KGHSH and CDR2 is LQKENI. The CDR3 has 13 residues. With V trimmed by 4 bases and J by 6 bases, 2 bases remained unmatched. CDR3 sequence: CASSLGQGVEQYF. The DNA for the CDR3 is TGTGCCAGCTCACTGGGACAGGGGGTCGAGCAGTACTTC.

This clone was recorded once. The rearrangement uses TRBV27 and TRBJ2-7; D is perhaps TRBD2 (6 bases). V dropped 1 base and J dropped 5 bases, with 18 bases sitting between them. The germline V gene encodes CDR1 MNHEY and CDR2 SMNVEV (reference sequence). CDR3 length: 16 residues. CDR3 amino acids: CASSLYGGISLDEQYF. As DNA, the CDR3 is TGTGCCAGCAGTTTATACGGGGGAATAAGCCTAGACGAGCAGTACTTC.

This chain links TRBV5-1 with TRBJ1-6, with 8 bases identical to TRBD1. The CDR3 totals 14 residues. V lost 5 bases to trimming and J lost 6 bases; unmatched junction nucleotides: 4. Per germline, CDR1 SGHRS and CDR2 YFSETQ. The DNA of the CDR3 is TGCGCCAGCAGGACAGGGGACCTTAATTCACCCCTCCACTTT. This gives the protein CASRTGDLNSPLHF.